The 2 T cell receptor beta chains below were found in one sample sequenced in a study of blood T cell repertoires in COVID-19. Only in-frame clones appear in the TCRdb table, and some are missing; sequencing was by immunoSEQ multiplex PCR. Among roughly 200,000 clones listed, 80% to 95% were seen once. Sequenced input: peripheral blood. The receptors stem from a man aged 50-59 years with acute or convalescent COVID-19.

The chain uses TRBV7-9 and TRBJ1-3; 7 nucleotides line up with TRBD1. CDR3 length: 15 amino acids. The germline gives CDR1 SEHNR, CDR2 FQNEAQ (reference sequence). Trimming at V came to 6 bases and at J to 0 bases, leaving 5 bases not matched to a gene. CDR3 region: CASSRGGYSGNTIYF. The CDR3, as DNA: TGTGCCAGCAGTAGAGGGGGCTACTCTGGAAACACCATATATTTT.

This chain joins TRBV5-4 and TRBJ2-2; perhaps TRBD2 as D (5 bases). This CDR3 contains 14 residues. V gave up 1 base and J gave up 7 bases, with 11 bases separating them. Germline CDR1 and CDR2: SGHNT and YYREEE (reference sequence). The CDR3 nucleotides are TGTGCCAGCAGCTTGAGTGGCAGCGGCGGGGAGCTGTTTTTT. This gives the protein CASSLSGSGGELFF.